Listed here are 14 T cell receptor beta chains from one sample, sequenced in a study of blood T cell repertoires in COVID-19. TCRdb's table, derived via immunoSEQ multiplex PCR, lists solely in-frame clones and lacks some. The sample contains around 99,000 clones, 65% to 90% of which appear only once. The sample taken for sequencing was peripheral blood. Receptor source: a woman older than 75 with active or convalescent COVID-19.

This clone was seen many times. This chain joins TRBV19 and TRBJ2-1, with D perhaps matching TRBD2 (5 bases). The germline V gene encodes CDR1 LNHDA and CDR2 SQIVND (reference sequence). V lost 7 bases to trimming and J lost 2 bases, with 18 bases between them. The CDR3 is made up of 16 amino acids. For the CDR3, the DNA is TGTGCCAGTAAAACCGACGGGAACCGGCCCTACAATGAGCAGTTCTTC. This sequence encodes CASKTDGNRPYNEQFF.

The chain couples TRBV5-6 to TRBJ2-7, with D tentatively TRBD1 (6 bases). V was trimmed by 5 bases and J by 2 bases, leaving 17 bases between them. Germline CDR1 and CDR2: SGHDT and YYEEEE. The CDR3 totals 15 residues. The CDR3 DNA reads TGTGCCAGCAGTCGGGGTGGGTCAGGGGCCTACGAGCAGTACTTC. It is translated as CASSRGGSGAYEQYF.

The rearrangement links TRBV18 to TRBJ1-5; weak D call: TRBD1 (6 bases). Per the germline V gene, CDR1 is KGHSH and CDR2 is LQKENI. This CDR3 is 17 amino acids long. The V end lost 3 bases, the J end lost 3 bases, and 18 bases lay between the germline ends. The CDR3 bases are TGTGCCAGCTCACCTCGGAGTCGGACAGCCAACAATCAGCCCCAGCATTTT. This translates into CASSPRSRTANNQPQHF. Complete variable domain (other parts from reference TRBV18 and TRBJ1-5): NAGVMQNPRHLVRRRGQEARLRCSPMKGHSHVYWYRQLPEEGLKFMVYLQKENIIDESGMPKERFSAEFPKEGPSILRIQQVVRGDSAAYFCASSPRSRTANNQPQHFGDGTRLSIL.

The chain couples TRBV12-5 to TRBJ2-3; 13 positions agree with TRBD2. The CDR3 length is 16 residues. J lost 2 bases, V lost 6 bases, and 5 bases had no gene match. From germline, CDR1 is LGHNT and CDR2 FRNRAP. Here the CDR3 reads CASGLGTSGTTDTQYF. In DNA form, the CDR3 reads TGTGCTAGTGGCCTCGGGACTAGCGGGACCACAGATACGCAGTATTTT.

This chain uses TRBV5-1 with TRBJ2-2; 11 nucleotides align to TRBD1. The CDR3 is 15 amino acids. The V and J ends lost 2 bases and 4 bases, in that order; junction bases with no gene match: 1. The germline V gene encodes CDR1 SGHRS and CDR2 YFSETQ. CDR3 coding DNA: TGCGCCAGCAGCTTCGGACAGGGGGCCACCGGGGAGCTGTTTTTT. It encodes CASSFGQGATGELFF.

The rearrangement uses TRBV5-8 and TRBJ2-5; D might be TRBD2 (6 bases). The germline V gene has CDR1 SGHTS and CDR2 YDEGEE. The CDR3 length is 14 residues. Trimming removed 4 bases at V and 7 bases at J, with 17 bases between. The CDR3 protein is CASSPRGIQTTQYF. CDR3 sequence (DNA): TGTGCCAGCAGCCCCCGCGGGATACAAACGACCCAGTACTTC.

The CDR3 loop is CATSLDRGNEKLFF. The CDR3 bases are TGTGCCACCAGCCTAGACAGGGGTAATGAAAAACTGTTTTTT. The V gene is TRBV15, the J gene TRBJ1-4, with TRBD1 matching 8 bases. Trimming cost V 5 bases and J 4 bases; bases outside gene matches: 3. The CDR3 consists of 14 residues. From germline, CDR1 is LNHNV and CDR2 YYDKDF (reference sequence). The variable domain in full, with the rest retrieved from reference TRBV15 and TRBJ1-4, is DAMVIQNPRYQVTQFGKPVTLSCSQTLNHNVMYWYQQKSSQAPKLLFHYYDKDFNNEADTPDNFQSRRPNTSFCFLDIRSPGLGDTAMYLCATSLDRGNEKLFFGSGTQLSVL.

This clone was detected only a few times. The chain combines TRBV27 with TRBJ1-5, with TRBD1 matching 8 bases. Looked up from germline, CDR1 is MNHEY and CDR2 is SMNVEV (reference sequence). The V gene end was trimmed by 5 bases and the J gene end by 1 base; junction bases not matched to a gene: 1. The CDR3 has 14 amino acids. DNA of the CDR3: TGTGCCAGCAGTAGGACAGGGAGCAATCAGCCCCAGCATTTT. The encoded protein is CASSRTGSNQPQHF.

V gene TRBV5-8 combines with J gene TRBJ2-4; D perhaps matches TRBD2 (5 bases). The CDR3 spans 16 residues. From germline, CDR1 is SGHTS and CDR2 YDEGEE. The V gene lost 4 bases and the J gene lost 4 bases, with 18 bases spanning the gap. The CDR3 loop is CASSRNSAFRKNIQYF. CDR3 nucleotide sequence: TGTGCCAGCAGCCGAAATAGCGCCTTCCGTAAAAACATTCAGTACTTC.

The chain has TRBV27 and TRBJ2-5; TRBD1 agrees at 11 bases. This CDR3 contains 15 residues. Trimming took 2 bases from V and 5 from J; bases not matched to a gene: 4. Germline V gene sequence: CDR1 MNHEY, CDR2 SMNVEV (reference sequence). The CDR3 spells CASSLGQGARETQYF. CDR3 DNA sequence: TGTGCCAGCAGTTTAGGACAGGGGGCGCGTGAGACCCAGTACTTC.

This clone has just a few counts. V and J are TRBV9 and TRBJ2-2; the D gene is possibly TRBD1 (5 bases). Per the germline V gene, CDR1 is SGDLS and CDR2 is YYNGEE. This CDR3 comprises 16 residues. V lost 4 bases, J lost 2 bases, and 15 bases lay in between. CDR3 residues: CASSSGHLSNTGELFF. CDR3 sequence (DNA): TGTGCCAGCAGCTCTGGACACCTATCCAACACCGGGGAGCTGTTTTTT.

This clone was counted once. This chain connects TRBV5-4 to TRBJ2-1; maybe TRBD2 (6 bases). The CDR3 totals 12 residues. The V end was cut by 4 bases, the J end by 15 bases, with 17 bases between. Germline V CDR1 and CDR2: SGHNT, YYREEE (reference sequence). CDR3 protein: CASSLGGTLGFF. As DNA, the CDR3 is TGTGCCAGCAGCCTGGGCGGGACCCTGGGGTTCTTC.

The chain has TRBV11-2 and TRBJ2-3; a weak D match, TRBD1 (7 bases). The CDR3 consists of 13 residues. The ends were cut back, 7 bases at V and 9 bases at J, with 17 bases in the middle. Germline values: CDR1 SGHAT, CDR2 FQNNGV. The CDR3 nucleotides read TGTGCCAGCACCCAGGGGGGTAGCAGCACGCAGTATTTT. Protein product: CASTQGGSSTQYF. The full variable domain, completed using reference TRBV11-2 and TRBJ2-3, is EAGVAQSPRYKIIEKRQSVAFWCNPISGHATLYWYQQILGQGPKLLIQFQNNGVVDDSQLPKDRFSAERLKGVDSTLKIQPAKLEDSAVYLCASTQGGSSTQYFGPGTRLTVL.

The chain is built from TRBV28 and TRBJ2-7, with 7 positions matching TRBD1. Germline CDR1 is MDHEN and CDR2 is SYDVKM. This CDR3 comprises 14 residues. V was clipped by 6 bases and J by 2 bases; unmatched bases: 7. CDR3 amino acids: CASREDRYPYEQYF. The CDR3 DNA follows: TGTGCCAGCAGGGAGGACAGGTACCCCTACGAGCAGTACTTC.